These 26 T cell receptor beta chains were all obtained from the same sample, sequenced in a study of T cells after posttransplantation cyclophosphamide. Busulfan-fludarabine conditioning, marrow transplant, and cyclophosphamide on days +3 and +4 were administered. The method was immunoSEQ multiplex PCR; TCRdb's version includes in-frame clones alone and lacks a portion of them. This sample has some 10,000 clones, with approximately 80% found just once. The sequenced sample was PBMCs, obtained after allogeneic stem cell transplant with posttransplant cyclophosphamide. All receptors come from a female patient aged 50 to 65 who received an allogeneic stem cell transplant from a related donor, was CMV-positive, and had no GVHD. Some of the T cells may derive from the graft donor.

As DNA, the CDR3 is TGCGCCAGCAGCTGGACAGGGGGGCCCGGCTACACCTTC. This translates into CASSWTGGPGYTF. The V gene is TRBV5-1, the J gene TRBJ1-2; 10 nucleotides match TRBD1. V lost 3 bases to trimming and J lost 8 bases; unmatched junction nucleotides: 4. Germline V CDR1 and CDR2: SGHRS, YFSETQ. The CDR3 loop spans 13 amino acids.

This chain joins TRBV5-1 and TRBJ2-4; tentative D call: TRBD2 (5 bases). V gave up 0 bases and J gave up 5 bases, with 12 bases separating them. Germline loops: CDR1 SGHRS, CDR2 YFSETQ. CDR3 length: 15 residues. CDR3 residues: CASSLVAASQNIQYF. CDR3 in DNA: TGCGCCAGCAGCTTGGTGGCGGCTAGCCAAAACATTCAGTACTTC. The variable domain in full, with the rest retrieved from reference TRBV5-1 and TRBJ2-4, is KAGVTQTPRYLIKTRGQQVTLSCSPISGHRSVSWYQQTPGQGLQFLFEYFSETQRNKGNFPGRFSGRQFSNSRSEMNVSTLELGDSALYLCASSLVAASQNIQYFGAGTRLSVL.

The V gene is TRBV6-5, the J gene TRBJ1-5; 10 bases align to TRBD1. Germline loops: CDR1 MNHEY, CDR2 SVGAGI. Trimming removed 10 bases from V and 7 bases from J; junction bases left unmatched: 10. The CDR3 contains 14 residues. This CDR3 reads CATKPGQGHQPQHF. In nucleotides, the CDR3 is TGTGCCACCAAACCGGGACAGGGGCACCAGCCCCAGCATTTT.

The CDR3 sequence: CASSKPDRVAGEALETQYF. CDR3 coding DNA: TGTGCCAGCAGCAAGCCGGACAGGGTAGCGGGGGAGGCCTTGGAGACCCAGTACTTC. This chain links TRBV21-1 with TRBJ2-5; the D call in the table, TRBD2, was not verified against the DNA. TRBV21-1 is a pseudogene locus. CDR3 length equals 19 residues.

The rearrangement joins TRBV7-6 to TRBJ2-5; 7 bases line up with TRBD2. Per germline, CDR1 SGHVS and CDR2 FNYEAQ. With V trimmed by 1 base and J by 5 bases, 1 base remained unmatched. The CDR3 consists of 13 residues. This CDR3 reads CASSLGEGETQYF. The CDR3 DNA is TGTGCCAGCAGCTTAGGGGAGGGGGAGACCCAGTACTTC.

This clone was observed a single time. Written as DNA, the CDR3 is TGTGCCACCAGCAGAGGGAGTATTCTGGGGGGATTCTCTGGGGCCAACGTCCTGACTTTC. Translating gives CATSRGSILGGFSGANVLTF. The V call is TRBV15, the J call TRBJ2-6; TRBD2 might be the D (6 bases). Deletions cut 1 base from V and 0 bases from J, with 19 bases between. Looked up from germline, CDR1 is LNHNV and CDR2 is YYDKDF (reference sequence). This CDR3 has 20 residues.

The rearrangement uses TRBV11-2 and TRBJ1-1; possibly TRBD1 for D (6 bases). Germline CDR1 reads SGHAT; CDR2 reads FQNNGV. There are 16 residues in the CDR3. V lost 0 bases, J lost 0 bases, and 11 bases lay in between. CDR3 sequence: CASSLEGARVNTEAFF. As DNA, the CDR3 is TGTGCCAGCAGCTTAGAGGGGGCTCGAGTGAACACTGAAGCTTTCTTT.

This clone was picked up one time. J is TRBJ2-3 and V is TRBV7-2; 8 positions match TRBD2. In germline, CDR1 is SGHTA, CDR2 FQGNSA. V was clipped by 5 bases and J by 8 bases; unmatched bases: 18. This CDR3 region has 17 residues. Written as DNA, the CDR3 is TGTGCCAGCAGCCTCAACCCCTTACGGGGGGGGCTGGGTACGCAGTATTTT. This encodes CASSLNPLRGGLGTQYF.

V usage is TRBV6-5 and J usage is TRBJ1-2; 7 nucleotides align to TRBD1. Germline loops: CDR1 MNHEY, CDR2 SVGAGI. The CDR3 consists of 13 residues. V lost 2 bases, J lost 6 bases, and 3 bases stayed unmatched. CDR3 sequence: CASSYDRDNGYTF. DNA of the CDR3: TGTGCCAGCAGTTACGACAGGGACAATGGCTACACCTTC.

This chain joins TRBV6-5 and TRBJ1-2; TRBD1 agrees at 7 bases. Germline lookup yields CDR1 MNHEY and CDR2 SVGAGI. V gave up 10 bases and J gave up 4 bases; unmatched junction bases: 9. The CDR3 contains 13 residues. The CDR3 bases are TGTGCCACCAACAGGGGCGCAGGCTATGGCTACACCTTC. Residues: CATNRGAGYGYTF.

The genes are TRBV27 and TRBJ2-1, with 12 positions matching TRBD2. The J segment lost 10 bases and the V segment lost 4 bases, leaving 11 bases of the junction unmatched. This CDR3 has 16 amino acids. In germline, CDR1 is MNHEY, CDR2 SMNVEV (reference sequence). In DNA form, the CDR3 reads TGTGCCAGCAGTTACCTAGCGGGGGGGCCCGCCAAAGAGCAGTTCTTC. This translates into CASSYLAGGPAKEQFF.

V and J are TRBV27 and TRBJ2-4, with D perhaps matching TRBD1 (6 bases). This CDR3 region has 18 residues. Germline CDR1 and CDR2: MNHEY and SMNVEV (reference sequence). V lost 3 bases to trimming and J lost 2 bases, with 20 bases between them. In nucleotides, the CDR3 is TGTGCCAGCAGTTTGAGACAGGACCTTTGGGATACCAAAAACATTCAGTACTTC. Its translation: CASSLRQDLWDTKNIQYF.

The chain joins TRBV6-1 to TRBJ2-1, with TRBD2 identical over 10 bases. The CDR3 runs to 15 residues. Trimming removed 7 bases from V and 6 bases from J; junction bases left unmatched: 9. From germline, CDR1 is MNHNS and CDR2 SASEGT. The CDR3 DNA reads TGTGCCAGCAAGTGGGAGCGGGGGGGCCTCAATGAGCAGTTCTTC. This codes for CASKWERGGLNEQFF.

The rearrangement links TRBV19 to TRBJ2-1, with a weak D call TRBD2 (6 bases). Trimming removed 4 bases at V and 8 bases at J, with 15 bases between. This CDR3 contains 14 residues. CDR1 and CDR2 (germline): LNHDA, SQIVND (reference sequence). The CDR3 nucleotides are TGTGCCAGTAGTAACCCGAGGAGGGACGATGAGCAGTTCTTC. It yields the protein CASSNPRRDDEQFF.

The rearrangement links TRBV5-1 to TRBJ2-5, with 9 bases lining up with TRBD2. J lost 5 bases, V lost 6 bases, and 5 bases had no gene match. From germline, CDR1 is SGHRS and CDR2 YFSETQ. There are 13 residues in the CDR3. CDR3 in DNA: TGCGCCAGCACCGGACTAGCGCAGGAGACCCAGTACTTC. Translated: CASTGLAQETQYF. Complete variable domain (other parts from reference TRBV5-1 and TRBJ2-5): KAGVTQTPRYLIKTRGQQVTLSCSPISGHRSVSWYQQTPGQGLQFLFEYFSETQRNKGNFPGRFSGRQFSNSRSEMNVSTLELGDSALYLCASTGLAQETQYFGPGTRLLVL.

This rearrangement joins TRBV7-2 to TRBJ2-7; 9 bases fit TRBD2. The germline gives CDR1 SGHTA, CDR2 FQGNSA. This CDR3 has 16 amino acids. The V segment lost 1 base and the J segment 3 bases; nucleotides outside the gene matches: 7. CDR3 nucleotides: TGTGCCAGCAGCTTAGTGGGGAGCGGGGGGTACTACGAGCAGTACTTC. Translating gives CASSLVGSGGYYEQYF. The entire variable domain, with the rest obtained from reference TRBV7-2 and TRBJ2-7, is as follows: GAGVSQSPSNKVTEKGKDVELRCDPISGHTALYWYRQSLGQGLEFLIYFQGNSAPDKSGLPSDRFSAERTGGSVSTLTIQRTQQEDSAVYLCASSLVGSGGYYEQYFGPGTRLTVT.

The chain couples TRBV5-5 to TRBJ1-2, with 7 bases aligning to TRBD1. The V gene end was trimmed by 5 bases and the J gene end by 2 bases; junction bases not matched to a gene: 9. The CDR3 covers 15 residues. CDR1 and CDR2 from the germline V gene are SGHKS and YYEKEE (reference sequence). The CDR3 DNA is TGTGCCAGCAGTCCGGAACTCAGGGGGAACTATGGCTACACCTTC. Its protein is CASSPELRGNYGYTF.

The chain combines TRBV4-3 with TRBJ1-2, with D unclear. This CDR3 has 16 amino acids. Germline lookup yields CDR1 LGHNA and CDR2 YSLEER. Trimming removed 0 bases at V and 1 base at J, with 12 bases between. CDR3 nucleotide sequence: TGCGCCAGCAGCCAAGAAGCCACTGTTTATAACTATGGCTACACCTTC. It encodes CASSQEATVYNYGYTF.

This chain connects TRBV6-6 to TRBJ1-2, with 9 bases that match TRBD1. Trimming took 6 bases from V and 5 from J; bases not matched to a gene: 7. The germline CDR1 and CDR2 sequences are MNHNY and SVGAGI (reference sequence). The CDR3 is 14 residues long. In nucleotides, the CDR3 is TGTGCCAGCAGCGGCCCGGGGACAGGGTATGGCTACACCTTC. It specifies CASSGPGTGYGYTF.

This chain links TRBV11-1 with TRBJ2-1; 11 nucleotides align to TRBD2. Germline V lookup: CDR1 SGHAT, CDR2 FQDESV (reference sequence). The CDR3 length is 16 residues. Trimming cost V 4 bases and J 9 bases; bases outside gene matches: 11. The CDR3 DNA reads TGTGCCAGCAGCTCCCGCTATAGCGGGGGGGCCGGTGAGCAGTTCTTC. Translating gives CASSSRYSGGAGEQFF.

The chain has TRBV4-2 and TRBJ2-3; D gene ambiguous. Per germline, CDR1 LGHNA and CDR2 YNFKEQ. The V gene lost 4 bases and the J gene lost 0 bases, with 8 bases spanning the gap. The CDR3 is made up of 14 amino acids. The CDR3 sequence is CASSRDSSTDTQYF. CDR3 nucleotides: TGTGCCAGCAGCCGAGACTCTAGCACAGATACGCAGTATTTT.

The chain couples TRBV28 to TRBJ1-2, with D maybe TRBD1 (6 bases). Per the germline V gene, CDR1 is MDHEN and CDR2 is SYDVKM. This CDR3 region has 16 residues. V shed 5 bases and J shed 4 bases, with 20 bases lying between them. CDR3 loop: CASSPRTVGFTYGYTF. DNA for the CDR3: TGTGCCAGCAGTCCCCGGACAGTAGGATTCACCTATGGCTACACCTTC.

The V gene is TRBV30, the J gene TRBJ2-7, with TRBD1 identical over 8 bases. The junction had 8 bases not matched to a gene; V was cut back by 5 bases and J by 5 bases. The CDR3 is 13 amino acids. Germline V gene lookup returns CDR1 GTSNPN and CDR2 SVGIG (reference sequence). CDR3 loop: CAWEADRDNEQYF. For the CDR3, the DNA is TGTGCCTGGGAAGCGGACAGGGACAACGAGCAGTACTTC.

The chain carries TRBV6-5 and TRBJ2-3, with 7 bases fitting TRBD2. Germline loops: CDR1 MNHEY, CDR2 SVGAGI. The V gene end was trimmed by 2 bases and the J gene end by 0 bases; junction bases not matched to a gene: 5. The CDR3 covers 16 residues. CDR3 sequence reads: CASSYLWGGSTDTQYF. DNA for the CDR3: TGTGCCAGCAGTTACCTTTGGGGGGGAAGCACAGATACGCAGTATTTT.

The rearrangement links TRBV19 to TRBJ2-3; TRBD2 is a possible D gene (5 bases). The CDR3 extends over 15 amino acids. Trimming stripped 6 bases from V and 0 bases from J, with 13 bases between. The germline V gene encodes CDR1 LNHDA and CDR2 SQIVND (reference sequence). The CDR3 DNA reads TGTGCCAGTAGCTGGACTGGTCCTAGCACAGATACGCAGTATTTT. Its translation: CASSWTGPSTDTQYF.

The rearrangement uses TRBV9 and TRBJ1-4; D remains unclear. Trimming removed 0 bases at V and 1 base at J, with 10 bases between. The length of the CDR3 is 16 residues. The germline V gene has CDR1 SGDLS and CDR2 YYNGEE. The CDR3 loop is CASSVGPGETNEKLFF. In DNA form, the CDR3 reads TGTGCCAGCAGCGTAGGCCCCGGGGAAACTAATGAAAAACTGTTTTTT. The whole variable domain, remainder taken from reference TRBV9 and TRBJ1-4, is DSGVTQTPKHLITATGQRVTLRCSPRSGDLSVYWYQQSLDQGLQFLIQYYNGEERAKGNILERFSAQQFPDLHSELNLSSLELGDSALYFCASSVGPGETNEKLFFGSGTQLSVL.